The T cell receptor (beta chain) under discussion was sequenced for a study of blood T cell repertoires in COVID-19. Looking at the study overall: T cells, B-cell-depleted T cells, or PBMCs supplied cDNA or gDNA.

Source study methods: Reference gene primer amplification in the assay estimated nucleated cell counts. The method was immunoSEQ multiplex PCR; TCRdb's version includes in-frame clones alone and lacks a portion of them. V, J and clone size derive from that table, while D and trimming were established from the DNA sequence. The sample includes 130,000 or so clones, more than 75% of them seen just once. This CDR3 is 15 amino acids long. Germline V gene lookup returns CDR1 LGHDT and CDR2 YNNKEL (reference sequence). V gave up 2 bases and J gave up 3 bases; unmatched junction bases: 4. Sequences were obtained from peripheral blood. The chain couples TRBV3-1 (or the pseudogene TRBV3-2) to TRBJ1-3; 7 nucleotides agree with TRBD1. This clonotype originated in a woman between 50 and 59 years old with acute or convalescent COVID-19. The CDR3 sequence is CASSQSGGFGNTIYF. CDR3 nucleotides: TGTGCCAGCAGCCAATCAGGGGGGTTTGGAAACACCATATATTTT.